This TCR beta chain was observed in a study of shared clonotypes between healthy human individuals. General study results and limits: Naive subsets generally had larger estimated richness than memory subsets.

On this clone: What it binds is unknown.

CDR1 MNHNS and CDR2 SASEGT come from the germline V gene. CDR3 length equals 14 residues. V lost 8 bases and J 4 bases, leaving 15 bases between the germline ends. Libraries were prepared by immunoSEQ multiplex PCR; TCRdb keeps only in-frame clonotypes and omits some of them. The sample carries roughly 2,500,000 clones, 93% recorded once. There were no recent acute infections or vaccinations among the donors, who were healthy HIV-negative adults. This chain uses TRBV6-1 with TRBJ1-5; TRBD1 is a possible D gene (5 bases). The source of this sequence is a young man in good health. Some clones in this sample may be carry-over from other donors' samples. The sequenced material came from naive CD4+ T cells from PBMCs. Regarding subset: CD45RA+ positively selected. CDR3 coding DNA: TGTGCCAGCTATCGTACAGGAGCTAATCAGCCCCAGCATTTT. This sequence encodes CASYRTGANQPQHF.